This T cell receptor beta chain was sequenced for a study of blood T cell repertoires in COVID-19. The CDR3 has 15 residues. V lost 0 bases, J lost 6 bases, and 17 bases lay in between. Germline CDR1 and CDR2: GTSNPN and SVGIG (reference sequence). Per the study methods: Estimation of nucleated cell counts was performed using reference gene primer amplification. Some clones are missing from TCRdb's copy, which holds only in-frame ones; the method was immunoSEQ multiplex PCR. V and J calls and clone size are those listed in that table; D and trimming were worked out from the DNA. The sample has about 100,000 clones, 80% to 90% seen once.

The sequenced material came from peripheral blood. The receptor's source is a human donor in a cohort sampled during active COVID-19. The genes are TRBV30 and TRBJ1-2, with no clear D. The chain's CDR3 is CAWSVPGRSINGYTF. DNA of the CDR3: TGTGCCTGGAGTGTACCTGGGCGTTCCATCAATGGCTACACCTTC.